This is a list of T cell receptor beta chains from one sample in a study of T cells in Graves' hyperthyroidism and ophthalmopathy. Using its own MiXCR run on the multiplex PCR reads, TCRdb lists one record per CDR3 protein. The table records roughly 200,000 distinct CDR3 sequences, around 19% of them present only once. The material sequenced was blood. These receptors all come from a man aged 35 to 55 with Graves' hyperthyroidism. Each CDR3 is given with its conserved first and last residue. The D gene is left open where the match is weak. Rows may omit the clone size; those that give it use once, few, many or a size class.

J gene	clone size	D gene	V gene	CDR3 protein	CDR3 DNA
TRBJ1-4	many	.	TRBV20-1	CSASVGSTNEKLFF	TGCAGTGCTAGTGTAGGTTCAACTAATGAAAAACTGTTTTTT
TRBJ1-6	.	.	TRBV7-2	CAGSPVGNSPLHF	TGTGCCGGCAGCCCAGTCGGGAATTCACCCCTCCACTTT
TRBJ2-7	many	TRBD2	TRBV5-1	CASSLGLAEIYEQYF	TGCGCCAGCAGCTTGGGACTAGCCGAAATCTACGAGCAGTACTTC
TRBJ2-5	many	TRBD2	TRBV11-2	CASSLGSGGVETQYF	TGTGCCAGCAGCTTAGGCAGCGGGGGGGTAGAGACCCAGTACTTC
TRBJ2-7	.	TRBD1	TRBV3-1	CASSQDETDRVGEQYF	TGTGCCAGCAGCCAAGATGAGACGGACAGGGTGGGAGAGCAGTACTTC
TRBJ2-3	many	.	TRBV20-1	CSALIGTTSTDTQYF	TGCAGTGCTCTCATCGGGACCACAAGCACAGATACGCAGTATTTT
TRBJ1-5	many	.	TRBV2	CASSARQGNQPQHF	TGTGCCAGCAGTGCAAGGCAGGGCAATCAGCCCCAGCATTTT
TRBJ1-6	many	.	TRBV30	CAWSVGSGSPLHF	TGTGCCTGGAGCGTGGGATCGGGGAGCCCCCTCCACTTT
TRBJ2-4	.	TRBD1	TRBV2	CANSYTGGANIQYF	TGTGCCAACAGCTACACAGGGGGCGCGAACATTCAGTACTTC
TRBJ1-1	many	.	TRBV30	CAWSGETLNTEAFF	TGTGCCTGGAGTGGGGAGACTCTGAACACTGAAGCTTTCTTT
TRBJ2-4	.	.	TRBV6-1	CASSEKGGGPSLAKNIQYF	TGTGCCAGCAGTGAAAAGGGCGGAGGTCCTTCTTTAGCCAAAAACATTCAGTACTTC
TRBJ2-7	many	.	TRBV10-3	CAISLQTTYEQYF	TGTGCCATCAGCCTCCAAACAACCTACGAGCAGTACTTC
TRBJ2-3	many	.	TRBV12-3/TRBV12-4	CASGLAAVEPSTDTQYF	TGTGCCAGCGGTTTAGCGGCGGTCGAGCCTAGCACAGATACGCAGTATTTT
TRBJ2-4	few	TRBD2	TRBV7-3	CASSRLAGGHDIQYF	TGTGCCAGCAGCCGACTAGCGGGGGGGCATGACATTCAGTACTTC
TRBJ2-2	few	.	TRBV7-9	CASSSPGAQTGELFF	TGTGCCAGCAGCTCCCCGGGGGCCCAGACCGGGGAGCTGTTTTTT
TRBJ2-5	many	.	TRBV28	CASSFDSGRQETQYF	TGTGCCAGCAGTTTCGACTCAGGGAGACAAGAGACCCAGTACTTC
TRBJ2-4	many	.	TRBV20-1	CSARDKGRADIQYF	TGCAGTGCTAGAGATAAAGGCAGGGCAGACATTCAGTACTTC
TRBJ2-7	many	TRBD1	TRBV5-5	CASSWGQGTSYEQYF	TGTGCCAGCAGCTGGGGACAGGGAACCTCCTACGAGCAGTACTTC
TRBJ2-1	many	TRBD2	TRBV3-1	CASSQGFSGGSYNEQFF	TGTGCCAGCAGCCAAGGATTTTCGGGGGGCTCCTACAATGAGCAGTTCTTC
TRBJ1-6	.	.	TRBV6-1	CASRGGKDSPLHF	TGTGCCAGCAGGGGCGGTAAGGATTCACCCCTCCACTTT
TRBJ2-1	many	.	TRBV6-1	CASSDRASYNEQFF	TGTGCCAGCAGTGACAGGGCCTCCTACAATGAGCAGTTCTTC
TRBJ2-3	many	.	TRBV27	CASSPESGRNTQYF	TGTGCCAGCAGTCCCGAGTCGGGCAGGAATACGCAGTATTTT
TRBJ2-7	many	TRBD2	TRBV7-2	CASSLALAGRAYEQYF	TGTGCCAGCAGCTTAGCACTAGCGGGGCGTGCCTACGAGCAGTACTTC
TRBJ1-2	.	.	TRBV12-3/TRBV12-4	CASSAGTGNGYTF	TGTGCCAGCAGTGCAGGTACTGGGAATGGCTACACCTTC
TRBJ2-7	many	.	TRBV6-1	CASSTGPPTFYEQYF	TGTGCCAGCAGTACGGGTCCTCCAACTTTCTACGAGCAGTACTTC
TRBJ2-3	many	TRBD1	TRBV24-1	CATSDHRGTDTQYF	TGTGCCACCAGTGATCACAGGGGGACAGATACGCAGTATTTT
TRBJ2-3	many	TRBD1	TRBV7-2	CAGSVTGQGATDTQYF	TGTGCCGGCAGCGTCACGGGACAGGGGGCAACAGATACGCAGTATTTT
TRBJ1-4	many	.	TRBV5-8	CASSLAEMGEKLFF	TGTGCCAGCAGCTTGGCGGAGATGGGTGAAAAACTGTTTTTT
TRBJ1-1	many	.	TRBV6-5	CASSYGGWTEAFF	TGTGCCAGCAGTTACGGCGGGTGGACTGAAGCTTTCTTT
TRBJ2-1	once	TRBD1	TRBV6-2/TRBV6-3	CASRRGGQGAMGNEQFF	TGTGCCAGCAGACGAGGGGGACAGGGGGCGATGGGCAATGAGCAGTTCTTC
TRBJ2-5	few	.	TRBV28	CASSFVQQETQYF	TGTGCCAGCAGTTTCGTACAGCAAGAGACCCAGTACTTC
TRBJ2-5	many	.	TRBV2	CASAYQETQYF	TGTGCCAGCGCTTACCAAGAGACCCAGTACTTC
TRBJ2-1	.	.	TRBV9	CASSPSGLDNEQFF	TGTGCCAGCAGCCCTTCTGGACTCGACAATGAGCAGTTCTTC
TRBJ2-1	.	.	TRBV7-3	CASARLAGFSYNEQFF	TGTGCCAGCGCCCGCCTGGCGGGGTTCTCCTACAATGAGCAGTTCTTC
TRBJ1-1	many	.	TRBV3-1	CASSQGTWGFPEAFF	TGTGCCAGCAGCCAAGGAACGTGGGGATTCCCTGAAGCTTTCTTT
TRBJ1-2	few	TRBD1	TRBV19	CASSIRGTGGIGYGYTF	TGTGCCAGTAGTATTCGAGGCACAGGGGGCATCGGCTATGGCTACACCTTC
TRBJ2-7	few	.	TRBV12-3/TRBV12-4	CASSFGNSGYEQYF	TGTGCCAGCAGTTTTGGAAATAGCGGTTACGAGCAGTACTTC
TRBJ2-3	many	TRBD2	TRBV5-5	CASSFWTRTSTDTQYF	TGTGCCAGCAGCTTCTGGACTAGGACTAGCACAGATACGCAGTATTTT
TRBJ2-5	.	TRBD2	TRBV7-3	CASSRLAGGGQETQYF	TGTGCCAGCAGCCGACTAGCGGGGGGGGGACAAGAGACCCAGTACTTC
TRBJ1-2	many	.	TRBV18	CASSPGSYGYTF	TGTGCCAGCTCACCGGGGTCGTACGGCTACACCTTC
TRBJ2-5	many	.	TRBV5-1	CASSEQETQYF	TGCGCCAGCAGCGAACAAGAGACCCAGTACTTC
TRBJ2-2	many	TRBD1	TRBV12-3/TRBV12-4	CASSPKPTGVNTGELFF	TGTGCCAGCAGTCCAAAGCCTACAGGGGTTAACACCGGGGAGCTGTTTTTT
TRBJ2-3	.	TRBD2	TRBV15	CATSRARLAGGLSDTQYF	TGTGCCACCAGCAGAGCCCGACTAGCGGGGGGGCTTTCAGATACGCAGTATTTT
TRBJ2-5	few	.	TRBV6-5	CASSYSALLETQYF	TGTGCCAGCAGTTACTCGGCCCTTCTGGAGACCCAGTACTTC